This TCR beta chain was identified in a study of blood T cell repertoires in COVID-19. On the study more broadly: Italy, Spain and the United States were the sources of the convalescent and acute COVID-19 samples. Sample material is recorded as cDNA or gDNA derived from T cells, B-cell-depleted T cells, or PBMCs.

Authors' methods: Quantification of nucleated cells was approximated via reference gene primer amplification. Libraries were prepared by immunoSEQ multiplex PCR; TCRdb keeps only in-frame clonotypes and omits some of them. The V and J calls and clone size are taken from that table; D and trimming were inferred from the DNA. The sample has under 20,000 clones, roughly 87% seen once. The CDR3 extends over 16 amino acids. Trimming cost V 5 bases and J 9 bases; bases outside gene matches: 14. Germline CDR1 SGHTA, CDR2 FQGTGA. This sequence originates from a human donor with active COVID-19. The donor label of this sample is uncertain. Input material: peripheral blood. The rearrangement uses TRBV7-3 and TRBJ2-1; 9 bases agree with TRBD2. CDR3 DNA sequence: TGTGCCAGCAGCGCCCCAGCGGGAGGCTATCGAGGTGAGCAGTTCTTC. Translated: CASSAPAGGYRGEQFF.